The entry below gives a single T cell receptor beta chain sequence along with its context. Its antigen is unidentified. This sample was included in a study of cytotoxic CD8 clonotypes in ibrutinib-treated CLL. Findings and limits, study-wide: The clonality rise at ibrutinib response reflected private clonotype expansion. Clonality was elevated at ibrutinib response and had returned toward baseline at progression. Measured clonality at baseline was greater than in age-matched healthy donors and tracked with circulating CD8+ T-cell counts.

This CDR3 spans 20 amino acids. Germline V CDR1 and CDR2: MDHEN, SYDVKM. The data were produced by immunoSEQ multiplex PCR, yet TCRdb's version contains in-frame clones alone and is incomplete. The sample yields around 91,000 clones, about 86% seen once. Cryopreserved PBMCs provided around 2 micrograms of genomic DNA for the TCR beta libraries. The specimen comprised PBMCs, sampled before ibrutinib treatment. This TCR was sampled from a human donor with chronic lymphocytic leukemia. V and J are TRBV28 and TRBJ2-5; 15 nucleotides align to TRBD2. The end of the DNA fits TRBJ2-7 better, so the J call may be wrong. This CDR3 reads CASSPEAGLAGGTVSYEQYF. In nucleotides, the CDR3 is TGTGCCAGCAGCCCCGAGGCGGGACTAGCGGGAGGAACGGTCTCCTACGAGCAGTACTTC.